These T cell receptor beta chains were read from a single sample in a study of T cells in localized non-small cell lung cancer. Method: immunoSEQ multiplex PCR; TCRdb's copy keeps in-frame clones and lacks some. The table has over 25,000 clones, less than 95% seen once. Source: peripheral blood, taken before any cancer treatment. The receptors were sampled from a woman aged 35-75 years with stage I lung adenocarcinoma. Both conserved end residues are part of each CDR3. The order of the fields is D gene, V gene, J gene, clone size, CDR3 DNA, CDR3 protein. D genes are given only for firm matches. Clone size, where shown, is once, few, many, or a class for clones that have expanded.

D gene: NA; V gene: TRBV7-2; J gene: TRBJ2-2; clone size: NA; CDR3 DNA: TGTGCCAGCAGCACCAGGGGTAGGGTGGACACCGGGGAGCTGTTTTTT; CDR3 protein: CASSTRGRVDTGELFF
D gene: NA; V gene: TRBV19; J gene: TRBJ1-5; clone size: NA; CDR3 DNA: TGTGCCAGTAGTTTAACTCCCGGGACCCAAGGGTATCAGCCCCAGCATTTT; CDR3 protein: CASSLTPGTQGYQPQHF
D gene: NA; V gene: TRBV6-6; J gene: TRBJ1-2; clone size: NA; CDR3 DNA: TGTGCCAGCAGCCCGACAGCTACTTATGGCTACACCTTC; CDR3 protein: CASSPTATYGYTF
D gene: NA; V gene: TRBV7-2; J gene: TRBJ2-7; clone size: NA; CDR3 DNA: TGTGCCAGCAGCTTAGGGCGCGGTGGGGGGCTCTACGAGCAGTACTTC; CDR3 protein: CASSLGRGGGLYEQYF
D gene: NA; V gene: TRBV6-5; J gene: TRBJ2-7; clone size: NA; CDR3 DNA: TGTGCCAGCAGTTACTCGCGGGCTGGGGACGAGCAGTACTTC; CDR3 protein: CASSYSRAGDEQYF
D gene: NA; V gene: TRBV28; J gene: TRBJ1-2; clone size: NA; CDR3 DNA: TGTGCCAGCAGTTGGGAGGTCGACTATGGCTACACCTTC; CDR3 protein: CASSWEVDYGYTF
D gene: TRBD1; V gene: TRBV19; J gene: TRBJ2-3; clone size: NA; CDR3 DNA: TGTGCCAGTAGTTATCAGGGGGTCACAGATACGCAGTATTTT; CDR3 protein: CASSYQGVTDTQYF
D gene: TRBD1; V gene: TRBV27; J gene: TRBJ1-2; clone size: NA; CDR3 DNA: TGTGCCAGCAGCCCGAGGACAGGGGGCGCGGGGAACTATGGCTACACCTTC; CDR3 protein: CASSPRTGGAGNYGYTF
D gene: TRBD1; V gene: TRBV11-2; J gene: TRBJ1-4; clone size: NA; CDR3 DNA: TGTGCCAGCAGCTTTAACAGGGGGACTAATGAAAAACTGTTTTTT; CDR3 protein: CASSFNRGTNEKLFF
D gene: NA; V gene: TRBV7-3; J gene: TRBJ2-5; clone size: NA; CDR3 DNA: TGTGCCAGCAGCCCTGGGGCGGGGGAGACCCAGTACTTC; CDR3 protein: CASSPGAGETQYF
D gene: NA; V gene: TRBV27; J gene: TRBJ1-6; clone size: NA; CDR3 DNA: TGTGCCAGCAGTTTAGTGAGTTCGCCCTATAATTCACCCCTCCACTTT; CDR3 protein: CASSLVSSPYNSPLHF
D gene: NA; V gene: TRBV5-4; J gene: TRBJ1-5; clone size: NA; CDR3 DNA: TGTGCCAGCAGCTTGGACAGTGATCAGCCCCAGCATTTT; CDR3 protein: CASSLDSDQPQHF
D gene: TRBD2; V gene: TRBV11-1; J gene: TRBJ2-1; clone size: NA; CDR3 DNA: TGTGCCAGCAGCCCGACTAGCGGGAGGAATTCCTACAATGAGCAGTTCTTC; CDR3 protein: CASSPTSGRNSYNEQFF
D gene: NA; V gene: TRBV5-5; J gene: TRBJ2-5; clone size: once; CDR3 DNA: TGTGCCAGCAGCTCCAAGAACCTCCAAGAGACCCAGTACTTC; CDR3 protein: CASSSKNLQETQYF
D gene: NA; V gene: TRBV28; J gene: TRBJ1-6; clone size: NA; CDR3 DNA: TGTGCCAGCAGTGGGGACTATGCCCCGGCAAATTCACCCCTCCACTTT; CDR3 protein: CASSGDYAPANSPLHF
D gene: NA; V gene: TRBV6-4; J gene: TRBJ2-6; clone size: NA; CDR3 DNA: TGTGCCAGCAGTTCTAGTTCTGGGGCCAACGTCCTGACTTTC; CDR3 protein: CASSSSSGANVLTF
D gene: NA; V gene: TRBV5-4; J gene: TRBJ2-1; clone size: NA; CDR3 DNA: TGTGCCAGCAGCATGGACCCAGGGGCATACAATGAGCAGTTCTTC; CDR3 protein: CASSMDPGAYNEQFF